This T cell receptor beta chain stems from a study of shared clonotypes between healthy human individuals. Study-level results: Researchers sampled only blood; tissue repertoires likely differ.

CDR3 length equals 15 residues. Germline trimming cut 4 bases from V and 1 base from J; bases unmatched to any gene: 8. Germline CDR1 and CDR2: SQVTM and ANQGSEA. The protocol was immunoSEQ multiplex PCR, while the TCRdb copy is restricted to in-frame clones and leaves out a portion. The sample has approximately 530,000 clones, 90% to 96% seen once. Points on this clone: Its antigen remains unknown.

The genes are TRBV29-1 and TRBJ2-3; 7 bases map to TRBD2. Source material: naive CD4+ T cells sorted from blood. This sample's subset: CD45RA+ positively selected. The TCR originated in a woman in her 30s in good health. In DNA form, the CDR3 reads TGCAGCGTTGGTCGCGGGAGTGAGGGCACAGATACGCAGTATTTT. It codes for CSVGRGSEGTDTQYF.